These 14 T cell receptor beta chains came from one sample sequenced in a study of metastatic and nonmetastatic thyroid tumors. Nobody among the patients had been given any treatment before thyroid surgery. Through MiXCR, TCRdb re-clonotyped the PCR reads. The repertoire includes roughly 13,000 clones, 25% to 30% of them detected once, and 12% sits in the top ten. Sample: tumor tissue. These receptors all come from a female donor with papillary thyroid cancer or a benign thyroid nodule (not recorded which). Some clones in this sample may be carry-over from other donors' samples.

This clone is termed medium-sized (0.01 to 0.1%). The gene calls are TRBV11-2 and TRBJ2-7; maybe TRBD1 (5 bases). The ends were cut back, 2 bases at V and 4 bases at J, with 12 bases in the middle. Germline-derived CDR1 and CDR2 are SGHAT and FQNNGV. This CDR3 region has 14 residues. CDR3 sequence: CASSLNPTAYEQYF. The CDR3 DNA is TGTGCCAGCAGCTTAAACCCGACAGCTTACGAGCAGTACTTC. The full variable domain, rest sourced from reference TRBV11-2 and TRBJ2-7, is EAGVAQSPRYKIIEKRQSVAFWCNPISGHATLYWYQQILGQGPKLLIQFQNNGVVDDSQLPKDRFSAERLKGVDSTLKIQPAKLEDSAVYLCASSLNPTAYEQYFGPGTRLTVT.

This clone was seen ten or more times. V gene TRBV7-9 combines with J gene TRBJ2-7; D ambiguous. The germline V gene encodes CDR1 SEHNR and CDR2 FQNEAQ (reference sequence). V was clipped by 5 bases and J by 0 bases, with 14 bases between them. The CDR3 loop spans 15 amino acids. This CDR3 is CASSPLSESSYEQYF. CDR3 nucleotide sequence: TGTGCCAGCAGCCCTCTGTCGGAAAGCTCCTACGAGCAGTACTTC.

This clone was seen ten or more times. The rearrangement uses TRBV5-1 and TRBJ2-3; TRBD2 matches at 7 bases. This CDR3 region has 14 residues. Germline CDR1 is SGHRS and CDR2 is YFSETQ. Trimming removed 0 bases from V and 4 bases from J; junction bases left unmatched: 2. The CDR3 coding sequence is TGCGCCAGCAGCTTGGGCGGGAGCGCAGATACGCAGTATTTT. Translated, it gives CASSLGGSADTQYF.

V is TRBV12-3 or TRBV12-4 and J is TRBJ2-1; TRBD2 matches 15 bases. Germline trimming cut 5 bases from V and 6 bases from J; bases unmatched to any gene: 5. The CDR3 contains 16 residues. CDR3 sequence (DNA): TGTGCCAGCAGTGGTGGACTAGCGGGAGGGTTCAATGAGCAGTTCTTC. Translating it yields CASSGGLAGGFNEQFF.

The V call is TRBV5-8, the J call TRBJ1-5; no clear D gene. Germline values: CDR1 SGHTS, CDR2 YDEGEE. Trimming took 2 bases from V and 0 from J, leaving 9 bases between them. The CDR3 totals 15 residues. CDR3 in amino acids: CASSLARTSNQPQHF. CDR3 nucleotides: TGTGCCAGCAGCTTAGCCAGGACTAGCAATCAGCCCCAGCATTTT.

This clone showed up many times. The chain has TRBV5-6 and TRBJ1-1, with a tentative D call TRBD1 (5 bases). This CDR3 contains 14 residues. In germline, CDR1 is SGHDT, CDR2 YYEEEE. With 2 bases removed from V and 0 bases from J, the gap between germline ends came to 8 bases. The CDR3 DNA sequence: TGTGCCAGCAGCTTACTACAGGTGAACACTGAAGCTTTCTTT. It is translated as CASSLLQVNTEAFF.

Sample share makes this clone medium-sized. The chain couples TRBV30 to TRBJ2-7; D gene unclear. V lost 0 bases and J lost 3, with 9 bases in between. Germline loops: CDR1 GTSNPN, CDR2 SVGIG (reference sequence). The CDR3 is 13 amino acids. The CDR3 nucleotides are TGTGCCTGGAGTGTAGTGTCCCACTACGAGCAGTACTTC. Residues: CAWSVVSHYEQYF.

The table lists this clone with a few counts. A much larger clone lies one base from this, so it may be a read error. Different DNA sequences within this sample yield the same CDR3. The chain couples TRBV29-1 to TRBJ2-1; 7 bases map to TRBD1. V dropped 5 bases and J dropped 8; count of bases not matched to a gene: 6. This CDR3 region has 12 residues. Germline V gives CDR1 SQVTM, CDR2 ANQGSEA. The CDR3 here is CSVSDRRDEQFF. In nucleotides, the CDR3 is TGCAGCGTTTCGGACAGGCGGGATGAGCAGTTCTTC.

The CDR3 spells CSARDRAHYGYTF. The CDR3 DNA sequence: TGCAGTGCTAGGGACAGGGCCCACTATGGCTACACCTTC. The rearrangement links TRBV20-1 to TRBJ1-2, with 8 bases fitting TRBD1. The germline V gene has CDR1 DFQATT and CDR2 SNEGSKA (reference sequence). Trimming cost V 3 bases and J 3 bases; bases outside gene matches: 3. The CDR3 spans 13 residues.

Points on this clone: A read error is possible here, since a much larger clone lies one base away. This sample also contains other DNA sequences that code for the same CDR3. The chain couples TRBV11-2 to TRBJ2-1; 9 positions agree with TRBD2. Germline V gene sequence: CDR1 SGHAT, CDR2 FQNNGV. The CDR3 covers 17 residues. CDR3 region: CASSSIRGLAGGNEQLF. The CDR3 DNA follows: TGTGCCAGCAGCTCAATCCGGGGACTAGCTGGAGGCAATGAGCAGCTCTTC.

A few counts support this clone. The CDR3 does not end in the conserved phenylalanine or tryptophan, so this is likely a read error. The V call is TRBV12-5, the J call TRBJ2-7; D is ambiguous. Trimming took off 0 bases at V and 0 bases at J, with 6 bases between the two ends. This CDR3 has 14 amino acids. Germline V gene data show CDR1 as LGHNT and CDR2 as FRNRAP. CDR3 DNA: TGTGCTAGTGGTTTGGTAAGCATCTCCTACGAGCAGTACCTC. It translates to CASGLVSISYEQYL.

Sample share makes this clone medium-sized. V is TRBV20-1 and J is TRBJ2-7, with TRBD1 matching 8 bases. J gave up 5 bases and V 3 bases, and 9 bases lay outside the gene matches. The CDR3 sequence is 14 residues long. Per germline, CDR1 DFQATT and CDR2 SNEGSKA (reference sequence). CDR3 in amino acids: CSASDRGPSNEQYF. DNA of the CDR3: TGCAGTGCTAGTGACAGGGGTCCAAGTAACGAGCAGTACTTC.

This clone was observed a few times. The CDR3 here is CASSLGGRQGKLFF. The CDR3 region has the DNA TGTGCCAGCAGTTTAGGGGGCAGGCAGGGAAAACTGTTTTTT. V usage is TRBV28 and J usage is TRBJ1-4, with a tentative D call TRBD1 (6 bases). V dropped 2 bases and J dropped 10 bases, with 14 bases sitting between them. Looked up from germline, CDR1 is MDHEN and CDR2 is SYDVKM. CDR3 length equals 14 residues.

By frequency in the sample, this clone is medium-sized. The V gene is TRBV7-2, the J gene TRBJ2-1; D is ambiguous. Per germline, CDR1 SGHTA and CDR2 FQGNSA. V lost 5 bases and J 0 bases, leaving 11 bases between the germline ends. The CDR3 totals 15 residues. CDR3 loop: CASSPGRSSYNEQFF. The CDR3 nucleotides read TGTGCCAGCAGCCCCGGACGGAGCTCCTACAATGAGCAGTTCTTC.